This entry lists 6 T cell receptor beta chains sequenced from one sample in a study of cytomegalovirus exposure and HLA in healthy donors. Primers: 60 Vbeta forward and 13 Jbeta reverse. Repertoires were generated with immunoSEQ multiplex PCR, while TCRdb's copy carries only in-frame clones and drops some. The top ten clones hold approximately 0.71% of a sample with 200,000 to 250,000 clones, approximately 83% of them seen once. Sequenced material: PBMCs. Receptors were obtained from a boy aged 2 to 9 in good health and CMV-seronegative.

The chain carries TRBV30 and TRBJ2-2; TRBD1 agrees at 7 bases. CDR3 length: 14 residues. Germline V gene sequence: CDR1 GTSNPN, CDR2 SVGIG (reference sequence). V gave up 4 bases and J gave up 0 bases; unmatched junction bases: 2. CDR3: CAWKGQANTGELFF. CDR3 sequence (DNA): TGTGCCTGGAAAGGACAGGCGAACACCGGGGAGCTGTTTTTT.

The V gene is TRBV7-8, the J gene TRBJ2-2; 11 bases align to TRBD2. Germline loops: CDR1 SGHVS, CDR2 FQNEAQ. The CDR3 is 18 residues long. Trimming took 0 bases from V and 2 from J; bases not matched to a gene: 5. CDR3 DNA: TGTGCCAGCAGCTTAGCCCCAGGGACTAGCGGAAACACCGGGGAGCTGTTTTTT. Residues: CASSLAPGTSGNTGELFF.

V and J are TRBV11-2 and TRBJ2-5; tentatively, D is TRBD2 (6 bases). Germline CDR1 and CDR2: SGHAT and FQNNGV. Trimming took 4 bases from V and 3 from J, leaving 18 bases between them. This CDR3 is 16 amino acids long. In nucleotides, the CDR3 is TGTGCCAGCAGCTCACTCCTGCGGGGCAGGGAAGAGACCCAGTACTTC. This gives the protein CASSSLLRGREETQYF.

The J gene is TRBJ2-7, the V gene TRBV29-1, with TRBD2 matching 14 bases. This CDR3 has 12 amino acids. The germline gives CDR1 SQVTM, CDR2 ANQGSEA. V was clipped by 7 bases and J by 9 bases; unmatched bases: 5. CDR3 in DNA: TGCAGCGCAGGGACTAGCGGGAGCGCGCAGTACTTC. Translating gives CSAGTSGSAQYF.

The rearrangement uses TRBV15 and TRBJ2-7; tentatively, D is TRBD2 (6 bases). The CDR3 is 15 amino acids. Germline-derived CDR1 and CDR2 are LNHNV and YYDKDF (reference sequence). Trimming took 7 bases from V and 3 from J, leaving 19 bases between them. CDR3 sequence: CATTARGAGSYEQYF. The CDR3 DNA reads as TGTGCCACCACCGCGCGGGGCGCAGGGAGCTACGAGCAGTACTTC.

This chain joins TRBV4-2 and TRBJ2-2; 13 bases align to TRBD2. Germline values: CDR1 LGHNA, CDR2 YNFKEQ. With 4 bases clipped from V and 6 bases from J, the junction kept 8 bases outside the gene matches. This CDR3 region has 17 residues. The CDR3 reads CASSLPGTSGISGELFF. CDR3 in DNA: TGTGCCAGCAGCCTACCCGGGACTAGCGGGATTTCCGGGGAGCTGTTTTTT.